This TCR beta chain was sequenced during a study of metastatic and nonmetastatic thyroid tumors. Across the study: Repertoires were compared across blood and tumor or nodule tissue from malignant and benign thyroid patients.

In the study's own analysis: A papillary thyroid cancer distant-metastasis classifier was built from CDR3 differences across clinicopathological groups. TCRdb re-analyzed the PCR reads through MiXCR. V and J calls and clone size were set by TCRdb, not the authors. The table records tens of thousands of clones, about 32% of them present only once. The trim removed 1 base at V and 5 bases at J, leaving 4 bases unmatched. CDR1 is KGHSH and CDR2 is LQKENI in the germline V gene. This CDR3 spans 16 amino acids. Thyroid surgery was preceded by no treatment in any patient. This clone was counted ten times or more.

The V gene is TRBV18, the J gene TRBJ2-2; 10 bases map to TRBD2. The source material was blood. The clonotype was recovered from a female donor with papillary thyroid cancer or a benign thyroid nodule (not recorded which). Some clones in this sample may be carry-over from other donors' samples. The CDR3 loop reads CASSPLAGGETGELFF. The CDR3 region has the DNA TGTGCCAGCTCACCACTAGCGGGAGGTGAAACCGGGGAGCTGTTTTTT. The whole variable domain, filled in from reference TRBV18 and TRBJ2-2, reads NAGVMQNPRHLVRRRGQEARLRCSPMKGHSHVYWYRQLPEEGLKFMVYLQKENIIDESGMPKERFSAEFPKEGPSILRIQQVVRGDSAAYFCASSPLAGGETGELFFGEGSRLTVL.